This entry is about one T cell receptor (beta chain). Its cognate antigen is unknown. This entry comes from a study of cytomegalovirus exposure and HLA in healthy donors. Whole-study findings and limits: High sensitivity and specificity were reportedly achieved when the classifier diagnosed cytomegalovirus status.

13 Jbeta primers and 60 Vbeta primers were used for the PCR. Clones were read by immunoSEQ multiplex PCR, and TCRdb kept only the in-frame ones, dropping some. The table records approximately 100,000 clones, about 80% of them present only once. CDR1 SGHVS and CDR2 FQNEAQ come from the germline V gene. The CDR3 totals 17 residues. The V gene lost 4 bases and the J gene lost 0 bases, with 15 bases spanning the gap. The rearrangement uses TRBV7-8 and TRBJ1-4, with D uncertain. Sequencing used PBMCs. The sequence was collected from a man between 50 and 59 years old in good health and CMV-seropositive. CDR3: CASSSRATGATNEKLFF. The CDR3 DNA follows: TGTGCCAGCAGCTCCCGCGCCACGGGTGCAACTAATGAAAAACTGTTTTTT.